A selection of T cell receptor beta chains follows, all from one sample in a study of identical twins' blood T cells. Via MiXCR, TCRdb re-called the 5' RACE reads, giving one row per CDR3 protein. The sample records 350,000 to 400,000 distinct CDR3 sequences, 28% being singletons. The specimen was PBMCs. Receptors were obtained from a woman aged 18 to 49 in good health. Both conserved end residues are part of each CDR3. Each record gives: D gene, CDR3 length, clone size, V gene, J gene, CDR3 DNA, CDR3 protein. The D gene is left open where the match is weak. Clone size is shown for a subset of rows, as once, few, many or a class of expanded clone.

NA	14	few	TRBV12-3/TRBV12-4	TRBJ1-5	TGTGCCAGCAGCAGACGGTGGAAGAATCAGCCCCAGCATTTT	CASSRRWKNQPQHF
NA	14	NA	TRBV7-2	TRBJ1-4	TGTGCCAGCAGCTTTGACGGGACTAATGAAAAACTGTTTTTT	CASSFDGTNEKLFF
NA	11	NA	TRBV2	TRBJ1-2	TGTGCCAGCAGTGAGCGATTTGGCTACACCTTC	CASSERFGYTF
NA	13	many	TRBV5-6	TRBJ2-2	TGTGCCAGCTGGTCTGATAAGTCCGGGGAGCTGTTTTTT	CASWSDKSGELFF
NA	13	many	TRBV28	TRBJ1-2	TGTGCCAGCAGTTTTAACGGATACTATGGCTACACCTTC	CASSFNGYYGYTF
TRBD2	19	NA	TRBV3-1	TRBJ2-1	TGTGCCAGCAGCCAAGAGACTAGCGGGAGGGATACCTCCTACAATGAGCAGTTCTTC	CASSQETSGRDTSYNEQFF
TRBD1	14	few	TRBV20-1	TRBJ1-1	TGCAGTGCTTGGGACAGGCGTGAGTACACTGAAGCTTTCTTT	CSAWDRREYTEAFF
NA	16	NA	TRBV20-1	TRBJ2-7	TGCAGTGCTAGACATTTAACCGAGGCTAGCAAACACGAGCAGTACTTC	CSARHLTEASKHEQYF
TRBD2	14	many	TRBV20-1	TRBJ2-1	TGCAGTGCGGGAGGACTAGCGAGGGGCAATGAGCAGTTCTTC	CSAGGLARGNEQFF
NA	15	few	TRBV14	TRBJ2-7	TGTGCCAGCAGCCCCCCTGGCGCGGGGCCCTACGAGCAGTACTTC	CASSPPGAGPYEQYF
TRBD1	14	many	TRBV6-5	TRBJ1-1	TGTGCCAGCAGGGCGCACAGGGGGGACACTGAAGCTTTCTTT	CASRAHRGDTEAFF
NA	15	few	TRBV20-1	TRBJ2-2	TGCAGTGCCACAGGGAGCAGACCGAACACCGGGGAGCTGTTTTTT	CSATGSRPNTGELFF
NA	15	many	TRBV4-2	TRBJ2-7	TGTGCCAGCAGCCAAGTTTACGGGCAGCTCTACGAGCAGTACTTC	CASSQVYGQLYEQYF
TRBD1	17	few	TRBV5-1	TRBJ1-1	TGCGCCAGCAGCCTCGAGATGACAGGGAGGGATGGGACTGAAGCTTTCTTT	CASSLEMTGRDGTEAFF
NA	13	NA	TRBV13	TRBJ1-2	TGTGCCGGCAGTTCCGGGACGGCCTATGGCTACACCTTC	CAGSSGTAYGYTF
NA	10	few	TRBV29-1	TRBJ2-3	TGCAGCTCCGATGGGGATACGCAGTATTTT	CSSDGDTQYF
NA	14	few	TRBV20-1	TRBJ2-7	TGCAGTGCTAGGTCCCGACTAGAGCCCTACGAGCAGTACTTC	CSARSRLEPYEQYF
NA	13	many	TRBV12-5	TRBJ2-5	TGTGCTAGTGGTTTGGACTCCCTGTTGGCCCAGTACTTC	CASGLDSLLAQYF
NA	16	NA	TRBV5-1	TRBJ2-1	TGCGCCAGCAGCTACGCCCGGACAGTTTTTGACAATGAGCAGTTCTTC	CASSYARTVFDNEQFF
TRBD2	15	NA	TRBV20-1	TRBJ2-1	TGCAGTGTTAGAGATGGGACTAGCGGGGGTAATGAGCAGTTCTTC	CSVRDGTSGGNEQFF
TRBD1	16	few	TRBV7-9	TRBJ1-2	TGTGCCAGCAGCACCTCCGGGACAGGGAAGGGGTATGGCTACACCTTC	CASSTSGTGKGYGYTF
NA	11	few	TRBV20-1	TRBJ1-4	TGCAGTGCTAGACAAGGCGAAAAACTGTTTTTT	CSARQGEKLFF
NA	15	NA	TRBV9	TRBJ2-2	TGTGCCAGCAGCGTAGCAGTGGAGGACACCGGGGAGCTGTTTTTT	CASSVAVEDTGELFF
NA	15	NA	TRBV11-2	TRBJ2-2	TGTGCCAGCAGCTTCGTCCCAGCTACCACCGGGGAGCTGTTTTTT	CASSFVPATTGELFF
NA	14	many	TRBV10-3	TRBJ1-3	TGTGCCATCAGTGAGTCGAACGTCGTGAACACCATATATTTT	CAISESNVVNTIYF